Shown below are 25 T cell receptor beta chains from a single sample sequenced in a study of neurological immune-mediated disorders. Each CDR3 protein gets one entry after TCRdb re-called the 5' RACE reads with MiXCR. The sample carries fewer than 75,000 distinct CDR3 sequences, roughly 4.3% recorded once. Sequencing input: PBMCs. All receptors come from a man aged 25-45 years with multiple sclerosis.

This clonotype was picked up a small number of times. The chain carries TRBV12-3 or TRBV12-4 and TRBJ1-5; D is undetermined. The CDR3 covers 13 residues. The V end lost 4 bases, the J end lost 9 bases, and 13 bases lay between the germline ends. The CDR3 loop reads CASSSLLARPQHF. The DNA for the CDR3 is TGTGCCAGCAGTTCCCTACTCGCCCGGCCCCAGCATTTT.

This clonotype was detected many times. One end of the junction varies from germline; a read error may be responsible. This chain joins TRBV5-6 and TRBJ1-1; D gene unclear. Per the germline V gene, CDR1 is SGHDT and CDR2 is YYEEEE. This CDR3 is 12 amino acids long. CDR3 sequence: CASSLVGTEAFF. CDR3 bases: TGCGCCAGCAGCTTGGTGGGCACTGAAGCTTTCTTT. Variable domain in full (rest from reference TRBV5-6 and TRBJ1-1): DAGVTQSPTHLIKTRGQQVTLRCSPKSGHDTVSWYQQALGQGPQFIFQYYEEEERQRGNFPDRFSGHQFPNYSSELNVNALLLGDSALYLCASSLVGTEAFFGQGTRLTVV.

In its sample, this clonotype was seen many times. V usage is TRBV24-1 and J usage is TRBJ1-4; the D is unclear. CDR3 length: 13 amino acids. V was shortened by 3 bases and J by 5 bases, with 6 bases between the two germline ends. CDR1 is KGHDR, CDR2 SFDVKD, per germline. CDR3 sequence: CATSDGINEKLFF. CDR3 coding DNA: TGTGCCACCAGTGATGGGATCAATGAAAAACTGTTTTTT.

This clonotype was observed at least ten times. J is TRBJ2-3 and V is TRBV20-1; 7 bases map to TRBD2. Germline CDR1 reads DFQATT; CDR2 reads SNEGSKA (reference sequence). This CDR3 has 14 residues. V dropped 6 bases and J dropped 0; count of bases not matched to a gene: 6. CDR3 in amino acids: CSAKSGASTDTQYF. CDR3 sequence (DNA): TGCAGTGCCAAAAGCGGGGCTAGCACAGATACGCAGTATTTT.

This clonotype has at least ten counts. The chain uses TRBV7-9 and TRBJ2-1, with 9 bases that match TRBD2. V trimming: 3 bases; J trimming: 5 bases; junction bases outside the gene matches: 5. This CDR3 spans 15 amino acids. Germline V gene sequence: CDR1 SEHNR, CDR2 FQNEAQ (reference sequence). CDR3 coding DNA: TGTGCCAGCAGCTTCCATCAGCGGGGGGACAATGAGCAGTTCTTC. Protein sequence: CASSFHQRGDNEQFF.

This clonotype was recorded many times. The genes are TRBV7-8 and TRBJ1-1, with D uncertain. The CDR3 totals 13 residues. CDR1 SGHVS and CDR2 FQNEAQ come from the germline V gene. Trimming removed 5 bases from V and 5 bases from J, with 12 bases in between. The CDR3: CASSPTFWTEAFF. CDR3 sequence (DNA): TGTGCCAGCAGCCCCACATTTTGGACTGAAGCTTTCTTT.

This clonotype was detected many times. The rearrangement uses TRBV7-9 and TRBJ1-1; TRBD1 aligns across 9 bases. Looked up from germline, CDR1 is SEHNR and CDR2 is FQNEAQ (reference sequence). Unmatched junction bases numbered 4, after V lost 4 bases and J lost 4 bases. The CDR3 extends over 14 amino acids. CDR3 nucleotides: TGTGCCAGCAGCTCCGGGACAGGGCGCACTGAAGCTTTCTTT. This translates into CASSSGTGRTEAFF.

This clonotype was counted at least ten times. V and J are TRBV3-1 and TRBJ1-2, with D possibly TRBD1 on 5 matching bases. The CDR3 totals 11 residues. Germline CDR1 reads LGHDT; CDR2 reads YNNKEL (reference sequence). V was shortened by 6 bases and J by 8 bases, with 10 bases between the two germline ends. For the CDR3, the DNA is TGTGCCAGCAGTCGAAGGGGCGGCTACACCTTC. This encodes CASSRRGGYTF.

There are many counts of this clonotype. The CDR3 protein is CASSPGGGGSYGYTF. CDR3 bases: TGCGCCAGCAGCCCTGGGGGCGGGGGCAGCTATGGCTACACCTTC. The chain couples TRBV5-1 to TRBJ1-2, with a possible D match to TRBD1 (6 bases). Trimming took 4 bases from V and 4 from J, leaving 17 bases between them. This CDR3 contains 15 residues. Germline assignment: CDR1 SGHRS and CDR2 YFSETQ.

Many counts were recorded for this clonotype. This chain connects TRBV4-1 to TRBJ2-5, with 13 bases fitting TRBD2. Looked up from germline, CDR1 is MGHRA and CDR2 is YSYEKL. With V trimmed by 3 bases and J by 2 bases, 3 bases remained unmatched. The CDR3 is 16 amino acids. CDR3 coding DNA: TGCGCCAGCAGCCATCAACTAGCGGGGGGGCAAGAGACCCAGTACTTC. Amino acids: CASSHQLAGGQETQYF.

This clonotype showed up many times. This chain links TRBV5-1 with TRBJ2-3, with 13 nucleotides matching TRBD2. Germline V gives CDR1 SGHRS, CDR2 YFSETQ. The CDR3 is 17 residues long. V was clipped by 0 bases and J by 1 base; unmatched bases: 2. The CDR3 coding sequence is TGCGCCAGCAGCTTGGCCGGACTAGCGGGGGGCACAGATACGCAGTATTTT. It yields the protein CASSLAGLAGGTDTQYF.

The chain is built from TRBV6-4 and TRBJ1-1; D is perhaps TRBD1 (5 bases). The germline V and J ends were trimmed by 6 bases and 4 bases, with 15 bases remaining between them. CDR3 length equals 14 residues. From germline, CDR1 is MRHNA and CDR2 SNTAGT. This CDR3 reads CASSPGGASTEAFF. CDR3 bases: TGTGCCAGCAGCCCCGGTGGGGCGAGCACTGAAGCTTTCTTT.

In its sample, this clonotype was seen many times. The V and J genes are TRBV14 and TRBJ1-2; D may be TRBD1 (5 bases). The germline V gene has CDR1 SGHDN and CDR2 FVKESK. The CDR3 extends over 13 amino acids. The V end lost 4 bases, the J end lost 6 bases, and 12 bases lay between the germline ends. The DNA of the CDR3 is TGTGCCAGCAGCCTTCGACAGAGGGATGGCTACACCTTC. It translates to CASSLRQRDGYTF.

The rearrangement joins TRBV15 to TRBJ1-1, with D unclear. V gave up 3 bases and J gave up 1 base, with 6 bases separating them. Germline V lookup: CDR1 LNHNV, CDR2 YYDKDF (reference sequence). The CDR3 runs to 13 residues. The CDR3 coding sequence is TGTGCCACCAGCAGGCGGGAGAACACTGAAGCTTTCTTT. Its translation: CATSRRENTEAFF.

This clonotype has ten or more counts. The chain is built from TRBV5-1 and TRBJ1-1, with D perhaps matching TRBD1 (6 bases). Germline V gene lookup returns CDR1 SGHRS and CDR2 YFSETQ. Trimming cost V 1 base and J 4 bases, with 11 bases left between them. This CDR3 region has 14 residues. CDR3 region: CASSLKGGTTEAFF. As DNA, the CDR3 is TGCGCCAGCAGCTTGAAGGGGGGGACCACTGAAGCTTTCTTT.

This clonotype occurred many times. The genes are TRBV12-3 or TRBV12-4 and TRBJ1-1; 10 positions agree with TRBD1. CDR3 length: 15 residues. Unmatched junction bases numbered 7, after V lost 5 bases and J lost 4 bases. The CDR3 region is CASSTDRGLSTEAFF. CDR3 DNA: TGTGCCAGCAGTACCGACAGGGGGCTGAGCACTGAAGCTTTCTTT.

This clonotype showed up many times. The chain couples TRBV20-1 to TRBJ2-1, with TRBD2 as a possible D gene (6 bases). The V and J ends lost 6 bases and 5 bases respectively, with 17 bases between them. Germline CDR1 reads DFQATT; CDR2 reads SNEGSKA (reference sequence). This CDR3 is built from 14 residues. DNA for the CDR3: TGCAGTGCCGGGGTCGGGCGGGGAAACAATGAGCAGTTCTTC. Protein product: CSAGVGRGNNEQFF.

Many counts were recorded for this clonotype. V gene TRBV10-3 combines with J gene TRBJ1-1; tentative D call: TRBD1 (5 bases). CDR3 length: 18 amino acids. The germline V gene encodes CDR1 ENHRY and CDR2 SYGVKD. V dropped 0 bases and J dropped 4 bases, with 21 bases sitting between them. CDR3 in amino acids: CAISESAAGRILGTEAFF. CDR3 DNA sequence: TGTGCCATCAGTGAGTCGGCGGCAGGGCGAATATTGGGCACTGAAGCTTTCTTT.

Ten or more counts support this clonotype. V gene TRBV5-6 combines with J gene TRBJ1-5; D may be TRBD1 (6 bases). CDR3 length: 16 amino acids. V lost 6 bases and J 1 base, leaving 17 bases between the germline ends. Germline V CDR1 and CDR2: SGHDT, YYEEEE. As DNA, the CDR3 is TGTGCCAGCACCCTGATGGGGGGGGCGAGCAATCAGCCCCAGCATTTT. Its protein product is CASTLMGGASNQPQHF.

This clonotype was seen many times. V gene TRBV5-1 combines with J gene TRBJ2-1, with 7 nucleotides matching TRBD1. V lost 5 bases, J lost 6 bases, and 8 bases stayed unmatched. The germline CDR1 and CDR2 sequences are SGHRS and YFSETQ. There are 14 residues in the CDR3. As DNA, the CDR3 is TGCGCCAGCAGTCGACAGGGACAAGGCAATGAGCAGTTCTTC. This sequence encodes CASSRQGQGNEQFF. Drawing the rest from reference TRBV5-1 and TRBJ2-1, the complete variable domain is KAGVTQTPRYLIKTRGQQVTLSCSPISGHRSVSWYQQTPGQGLQFLFEYFSETQRNKGNFPGRFSGRQFSNSRSEMNVSTLELGDSALYLCASSRQGQGNEQFFGPGTRLTVL.

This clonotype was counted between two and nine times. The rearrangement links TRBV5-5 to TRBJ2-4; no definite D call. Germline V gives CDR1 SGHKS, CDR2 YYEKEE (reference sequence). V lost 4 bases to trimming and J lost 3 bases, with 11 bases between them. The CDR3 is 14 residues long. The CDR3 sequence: CASSPSPGKNIQYF. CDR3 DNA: TGTGCCAGCAGCCCCTCCCCTGGCAAAAACATTCAGTACTTC. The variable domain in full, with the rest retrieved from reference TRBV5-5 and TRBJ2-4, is DAGVTQSPTHLIKTRGQQVTLRCSPISGHKSVSWYQQVLGQGPQFIFQYYEKEERGRGNFPDRFSARQFPNYSSELNVNALLLGDSALYLCASSPSPGKNIQYFGAGTRLSVL.

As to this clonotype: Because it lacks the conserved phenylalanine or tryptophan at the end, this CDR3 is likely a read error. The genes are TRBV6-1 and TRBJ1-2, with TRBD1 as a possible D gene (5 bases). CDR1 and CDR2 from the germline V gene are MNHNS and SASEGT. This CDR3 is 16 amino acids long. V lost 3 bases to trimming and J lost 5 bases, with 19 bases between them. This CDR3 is CASSDPGGVTTYGYTV. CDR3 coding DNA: TGTGCCAGCAGTGACCCCGGAGGGGTTACGACATATGGCTACACCGTC.

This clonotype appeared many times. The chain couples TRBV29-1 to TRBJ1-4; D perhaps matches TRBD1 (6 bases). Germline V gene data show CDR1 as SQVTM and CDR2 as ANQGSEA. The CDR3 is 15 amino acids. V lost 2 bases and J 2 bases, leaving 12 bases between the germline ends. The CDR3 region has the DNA TGCAGCGTTGAAAGCCGGGACAAGACTAATGAAAAACTGTTTTTT. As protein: CSVESRDKTNEKLFF.

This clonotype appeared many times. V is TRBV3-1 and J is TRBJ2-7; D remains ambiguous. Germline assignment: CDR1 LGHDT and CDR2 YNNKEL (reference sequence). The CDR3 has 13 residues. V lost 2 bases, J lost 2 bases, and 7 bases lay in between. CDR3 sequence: CASSQWTAYEQYF. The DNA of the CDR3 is TGTGCCAGCAGCCAATGGACGGCCTACGAGCAGTACTTC.

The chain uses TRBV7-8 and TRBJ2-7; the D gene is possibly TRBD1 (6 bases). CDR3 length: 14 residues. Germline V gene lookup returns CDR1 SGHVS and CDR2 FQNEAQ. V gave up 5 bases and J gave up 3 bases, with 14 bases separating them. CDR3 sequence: CASSPRTVGYEQYF. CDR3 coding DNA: TGTGCCAGCAGCCCCCGGACAGTGGGCTACGAGCAGTACTTC.